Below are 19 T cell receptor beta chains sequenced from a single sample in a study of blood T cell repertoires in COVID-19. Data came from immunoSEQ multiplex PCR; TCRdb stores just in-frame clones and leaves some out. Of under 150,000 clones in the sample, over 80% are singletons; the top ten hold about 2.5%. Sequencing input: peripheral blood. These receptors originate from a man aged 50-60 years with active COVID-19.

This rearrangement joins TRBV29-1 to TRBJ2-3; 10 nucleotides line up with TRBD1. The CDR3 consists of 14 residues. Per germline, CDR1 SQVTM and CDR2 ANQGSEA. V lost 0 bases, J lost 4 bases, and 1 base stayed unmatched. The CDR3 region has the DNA TGCAGCGTTGAAGACGGGACAGGGGCAGATACGCAGTATTTT. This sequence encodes CSVEDGTGADTQYF.

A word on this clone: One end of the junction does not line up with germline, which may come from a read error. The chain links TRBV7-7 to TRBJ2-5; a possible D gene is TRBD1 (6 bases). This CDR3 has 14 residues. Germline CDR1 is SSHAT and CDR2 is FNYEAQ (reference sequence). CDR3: CASSPGTQGETQYF. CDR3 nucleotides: TGTGCTAGCAGTCCCGGGACACAAGGAGAGACCCAGTACTTC.

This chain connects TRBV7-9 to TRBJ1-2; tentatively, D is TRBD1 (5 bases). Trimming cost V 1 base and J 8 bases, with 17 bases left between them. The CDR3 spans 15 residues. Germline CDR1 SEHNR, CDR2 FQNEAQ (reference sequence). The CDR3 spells CASSLVWRGGYGYTF. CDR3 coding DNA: TGTGCCAGCAGCTTAGTATGGAGGGGAGGTTACGGCTACACCTTC.

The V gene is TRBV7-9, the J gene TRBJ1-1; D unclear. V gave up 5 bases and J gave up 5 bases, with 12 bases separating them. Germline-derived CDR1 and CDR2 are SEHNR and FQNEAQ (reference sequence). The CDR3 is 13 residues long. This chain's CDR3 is CASSVREPTEAFF. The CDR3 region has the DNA TGTGCCAGCAGCGTACGGGAGCCTACTGAAGCTTTCTTT.

CDR3 coding DNA: TGCGCCAGCAGCTTGGAAGCGGGGGGGAGTCAAGAGACCCAGTACTTC. Its protein is CASSLEAGGSQETQYF. The chain combines TRBV5-1 with TRBJ2-5; 10 bases fit TRBD2. Losses at the gene ends were 0 bases for V and 2 bases for J; bases not matched to a gene: 4. The CDR3 consists of 16 residues. Germline-derived CDR1 and CDR2 are SGHRS and YFSETQ.

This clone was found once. Written as DNA, the CDR3 is TGTGCCATCAACGGACAGGGGTCCACTGAAGCTTTCTTT. This sequence encodes CAINGQGSTEAFF. The chain carries TRBV10-3 and TRBJ1-1, with TRBD1 matching over 9 bases. The J segment lost 4 bases and the V segment lost 7 bases, leaving 4 bases of the junction unmatched. The CDR3 runs to 13 residues. Per the germline V gene, CDR1 is ENHRY and CDR2 is SYGVKD.

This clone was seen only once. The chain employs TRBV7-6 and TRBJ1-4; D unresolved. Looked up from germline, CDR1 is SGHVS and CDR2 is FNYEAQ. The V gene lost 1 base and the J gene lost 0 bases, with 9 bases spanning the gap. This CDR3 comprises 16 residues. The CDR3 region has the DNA TGTGCCAGCAGCTTAGGTCTCTCTGCAACTAATGAAAAACTGTTTTTT. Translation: CASSLGLSATNEKLFF.

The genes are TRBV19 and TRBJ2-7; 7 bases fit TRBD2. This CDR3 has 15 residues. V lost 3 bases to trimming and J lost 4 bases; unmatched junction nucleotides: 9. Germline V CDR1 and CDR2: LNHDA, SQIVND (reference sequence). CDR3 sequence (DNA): TGTGCCAGTAGTATCGCCCAGCGGGGTACTTACGAGCAGTACTTC. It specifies CASSIAQRGTYEQYF.

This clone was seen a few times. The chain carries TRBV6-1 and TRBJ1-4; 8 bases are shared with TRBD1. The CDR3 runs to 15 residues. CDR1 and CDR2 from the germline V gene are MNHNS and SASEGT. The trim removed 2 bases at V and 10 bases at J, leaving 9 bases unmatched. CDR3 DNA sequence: TGTGCCAGCAGTGAATACATCAGGGGGCGGGGAAAACTGTTTTTT. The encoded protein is CASSEYIRGRGKLFF.

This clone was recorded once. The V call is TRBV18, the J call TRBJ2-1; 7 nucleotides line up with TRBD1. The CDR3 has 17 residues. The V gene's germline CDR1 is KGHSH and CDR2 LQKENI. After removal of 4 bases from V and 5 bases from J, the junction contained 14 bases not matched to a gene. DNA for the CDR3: TGTGCCAGCTCACGTGGCCTTAACAGGGGAAAGGACAATGAGCAGTTCTTC. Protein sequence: CASSRGLNRGKDNEQFF.

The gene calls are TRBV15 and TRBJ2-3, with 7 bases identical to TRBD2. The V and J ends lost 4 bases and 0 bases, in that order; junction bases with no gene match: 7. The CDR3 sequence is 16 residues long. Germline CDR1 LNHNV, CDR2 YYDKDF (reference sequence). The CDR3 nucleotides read TGTGCCACCAGCACCCGACTAGCCGCAAGCACAGATACGCAGTATTTT. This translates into CATSTRLAASTDTQYF. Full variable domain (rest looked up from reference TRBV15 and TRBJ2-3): DAMVIQNPRYQVTQFGKPVTLSCSQTLNHNVMYWYQQKSSQAPKLLFHYYDKDFNNEADTPDNFQSRRPNTSFCFLDIRSPGLGDTAMYLCATSTRLAASTDTQYFGPGTRLTVL.

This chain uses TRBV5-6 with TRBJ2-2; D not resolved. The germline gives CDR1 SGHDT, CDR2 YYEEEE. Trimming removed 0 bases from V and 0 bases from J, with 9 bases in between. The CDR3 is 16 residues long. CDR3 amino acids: CASSLAGLANTGELFF. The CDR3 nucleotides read TGTGCCAGCAGCTTGGCTGGGCTCGCGAACACCGGGGAGCTGTTTTTT.

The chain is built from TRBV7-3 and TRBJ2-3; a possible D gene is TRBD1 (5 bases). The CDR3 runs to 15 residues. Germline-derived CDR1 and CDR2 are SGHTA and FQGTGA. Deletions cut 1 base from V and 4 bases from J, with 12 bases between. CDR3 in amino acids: CASSLRQGRADTQYF. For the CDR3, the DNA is TGTGCCAGCAGCTTAAGGCAGGGAAGGGCAGATACGCAGTATTTT.

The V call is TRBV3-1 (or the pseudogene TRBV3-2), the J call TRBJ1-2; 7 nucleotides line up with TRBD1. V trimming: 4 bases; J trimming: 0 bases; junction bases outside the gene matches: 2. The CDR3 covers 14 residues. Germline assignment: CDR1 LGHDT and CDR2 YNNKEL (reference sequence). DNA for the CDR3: TGTGCCAGCAGCCCTGGACAGGCTAACTATGGCTACACCTTC. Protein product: CASSPGQANYGYTF.

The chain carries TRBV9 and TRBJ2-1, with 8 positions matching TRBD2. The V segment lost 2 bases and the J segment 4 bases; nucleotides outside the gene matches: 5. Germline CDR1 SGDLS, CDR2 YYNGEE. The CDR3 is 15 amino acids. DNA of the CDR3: TGTGCCAGCAGCGTGGCGGGGGGACTTTACAATGAGCAGTTCTTC. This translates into CASSVAGGLYNEQFF.

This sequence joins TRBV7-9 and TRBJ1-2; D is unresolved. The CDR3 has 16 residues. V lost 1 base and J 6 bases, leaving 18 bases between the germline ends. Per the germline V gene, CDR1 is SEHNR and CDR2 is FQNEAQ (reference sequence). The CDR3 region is CASSLVLAAARDGYTF. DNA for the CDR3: TGTGCCAGCAGCTTAGTTTTGGCGGCGGCGCGGGATGGCTACACCTTC.

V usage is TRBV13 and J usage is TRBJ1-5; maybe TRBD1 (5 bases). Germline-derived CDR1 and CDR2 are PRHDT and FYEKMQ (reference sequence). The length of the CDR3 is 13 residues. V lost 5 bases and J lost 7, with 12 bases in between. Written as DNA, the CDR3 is TGTGCCAGCAGCAAGGGGCGCGGACAGCCCCAGCATTTT. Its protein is CASSKGRGQPQHF.

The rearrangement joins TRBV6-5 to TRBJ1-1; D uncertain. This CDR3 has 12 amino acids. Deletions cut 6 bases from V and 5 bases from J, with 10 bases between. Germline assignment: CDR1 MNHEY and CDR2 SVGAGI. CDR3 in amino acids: CASRRERTEAFF. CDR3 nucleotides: TGTGCCAGCAGGAGGGAGAGGACTGAAGCTTTCTTT.

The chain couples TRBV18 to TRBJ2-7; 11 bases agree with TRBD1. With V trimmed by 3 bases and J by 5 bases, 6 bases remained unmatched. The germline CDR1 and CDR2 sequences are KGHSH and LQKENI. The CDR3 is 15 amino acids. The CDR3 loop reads CASSPRTGGVDEQYF. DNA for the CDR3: TGTGCCAGCTCACCTCGGACAGGGGGCGTCGACGAGCAGTACTTC.